A selection of T cell receptor beta chains follows, all from one sample in a study of T-cell memory formation after mild COVID-19. TCRdb re-called the 5' RACE reads through MiXCR, storing one row per CDR3 protein. The data show about 350,000 distinct CDR3 sequences, with approximately 15% seen just once and around a fifth held by the top ten. The sample consisted of PBMCs or a T cell subset sorted from them (not recorded which). Receptors were obtained from a man aged 18 to 29 who had mild COVID-19 (a few samples of this study predate the infection). Cell type and time point are not known. Each CDR3 is given with its conserved first and last residue. Fields, in order: clone size, D gene, J gene, V gene, CDR3 DNA, CDR3 protein. D genes are given only for firm matches. Part of the rows lack a size; the others show once, few, many or a class for expanded clones.

>few|TRBD1|TRBJ2-2|TRBV9
TGTGCCAGCAGCCCCCAGGGACAGGGCAGGACCGGGGAGCTGTTTTTT
CASSPQGQGRTGELFF
>many|TRBD1|TRBJ1-2|TRBV9
TGTGCCAGCAGCGTAGGGACAGGGGGATATGGCTACACCTTC
CASSVGTGGYGYTF
>few|.|TRBJ1-1|TRBV5-1
TGCGCCAGCAGCGCCACCGGGACGGTGAACACTGAAGCTTTCTTT
CASSATGTVNTEAFF
>.|TRBD2|TRBJ2-1|TRBV5-1
TGCGCCAGCAGCTTGACGGGGGGGAGTTTCAATGAGCAGTTCTTC
CASSLTGGSFNEQFF
>.|TRBD2|TRBJ2-3|TRBV5-1
TGCGCCAGCAGCGGGGGACTAATGAGCACAGATACGCAGTATTTT
CASSGGLMSTDTQYF
>once|TRBD1|TRBJ1-5|TRBV28
TGTGCCAGCAGTTCGACAGGGGGAGGAGTGCAGCCCCAGCATTTT
CASSSTGGGVQPQHF
>few|TRBD1|TRBJ2-1|TRBV20-1
TGCAGTGCCCTAAGTCGGACAGGGTTACATGAGCAGTTCTTC
CSALSRTGLHEQFF
>.|TRBD2|TRBJ2-3|TRBV7-8
TGTGCCAGCAGCTCGGGACTAGCGGGGGTTATAGATACGCAGTATTTT
CASSSGLAGVIDTQYF
>.|.|TRBJ2-5|TRBV28
TGTGCCAGCAGTTTGGCCGCCGCGGGCCAAGAGACCCAGTACTTC
CASSLAAAGQETQYF
>few|TRBD1|TRBJ2-7|TRBV7-9
TGTGCCAGCAGTCGTTGGACAGGGGGAGTAACCTACGAGCAGTACTTC
CASSRWTGGVTYEQYF
>many|.|TRBJ2-6|TRBV5-1
TGCGCCAGCAGCTTGGAAGCTGGGGCCAACGTCCTGACTTTC
CASSLEAGANVLTF
>few|.|TRBJ2-7|TRBV7-8
TGTGCCAGCAGCTTGAACTCAGCCTACGAGCAGTACTTC
CASSLNSAYEQYF
>few|.|TRBJ1-1|TRBV27
TGTGCCAGCAGTCCCTCGGGGGGCAACCCTGAAGCTTTCTTT
CASSPSGGNPEAFF
>many|.|TRBJ2-1|TRBV6-2/TRBV6-3
TGTGCCAGCATTGAAAAACTGGCGGGGAGCTCCTACAATGAGCAGTTCTTC
CASIEKLAGSSYNEQFF
>.|.|TRBJ1-2|TRBV6-5
TGTGCCAGCAGTCCTACCGGGAGGTCGTTTGGTGGCTACACCTTC
CASSPTGRSFGGYTF
>many|.|TRBJ2-3|TRBV5-5
TGTGCCAGCAGCTTGGGGGCGGGTACGCAGTATTTT
CASSLGAGTQYF
>.|.|TRBJ2-7|TRBV7-6
TGTGCCAGCAGCTTCAGGCTCCAGGGAACCTACGAGCAGTACTTC
CASSFRLQGTYEQYF
>.|TRBD1|TRBJ2-7|TRBV10-3
TGTGCCATCAGTGGAGGGACAGGGGTATCCGAGCAGTACTTC
CAISGGTGVSEQYF
>.|.|TRBJ2-5|TRBV11-2
TGTGCCAGCAGCTTAGGTCCCAGCGGGACCCAGTACTTC
CASSLGPSGTQYF
>.|.|TRBJ1-1|TRBV12-3/TRBV12-4
TGTGCCAGCAGTCGGGTCGGTAGGGCTTTCTTT
CASSRVGRAFF
>few|.|TRBJ1-5|TRBV15
TGTGCCACGTCCGCAGGGGTGAACAATCAGCCCCAGCATTTT
CATSAGVNNQPQHF
>many|TRBD1|TRBJ1-2|TRBV18
TGTGCCAGCTCACGGGACAGCGTGACTAACTATGGCTACACCTTC
CASSRDSVTNYGYTF
>few|TRBD1|TRBJ1-1|TRBV6-5
TGTGCCGCCACGGGACAGGGGGCGAAGGCTTTCTTT
CAATGQGAKAFF
>few|.|TRBJ1-1|TRBV7-8
TGTGCCAGCAGCTTAATGAAGCACGGGAACACTGAAGCTTTCTTT
CASSLMKHGNTEAFF
>.|.|TRBJ2-4|TRBV27
TGTGCCAGCAGTGGACAGCGATTAGCCAAAAACATTCAGTACTTC
CASSGQRLAKNIQYF
>few|.|TRBJ2-1|TRBV6-2/TRBV6-3
TGTGCCAGCAGTCGAGCTAGGGATGAGCAGTTCTTC
CASSRARDEQFF
>.|TRBD1|TRBJ1-5|TRBV12-3/TRBV12-4
TGTGCCAGCAGTTCTTTATTGGGCGGGACAGGGGATCAGCCCCAGCATTTT
CASSSLLGGTGDQPQHF
>.|.|TRBJ2-2|TRBV7-9
TGTGCCAGCACCACAAGGGGGAACACCGGGGAGCTGTTTTTT
CASTTRGNTGELFF
>many|TRBD2|TRBJ2-5|TRBV5-1
TGCGCCAGCGCCACGACCGGGGGGGCTTTTCAGACCCAGTACTTC
CASATTGGAFQTQYF
>.|.|TRBJ2-5|TRBV7-9
TGTGCCAGCAGCTTAGCTGGTGGCTGGAGCCCACAAGAGACCCAGTACTTC
CASSLAGGWSPQETQYF
>.|.|TRBJ2-3|TRBV6-2/TRBV6-3
TGTGCCAGCAGTCCCCGCCGGGAGACGCAGTATTTT
CASSPRRETQYF
>.|.|TRBJ1-2|TRBV6-5
TGTGCCACCTATTCCGGGTATCTCGATCCCGTTTGGTTCGGCTACACCTTC
CATYSGYLDPVWFGYTF
>.|.|TRBJ1-1|TRBV5-4
TGTGCCAGCAGCTATAGGACAGCCAACACTGAAGCTTTCTTT
CASSYRTANTEAFF
>many|TRBD2|TRBJ2-3|TRBV7-2
TGTGCCAGCAGCCCTCGGGTAGCGGGGACGGATACGCAGTATTTT
CASSPRVAGTDTQYF
>many|.|TRBJ2-3|TRBV3-1
TGTGCCAGCAGCAAGGGTCTAGCCGACACAGATACGCAGTATTTT
CASSKGLADTDTQYF
>many|TRBD2|TRBJ2-5|TRBV7-2
TGTGCCAGCAGCCCTCAAGATGGGAGGGCGGGGACCCAGTACTTC
CASSPQDGRAGTQYF
>many|.|TRBJ2-5|TRBV2
TGTGCCAGCAGTCGGACGGACGTGGAAGAGACCCAGTACTTC
CASSRTDVEETQYF
>few|.|TRBJ2-5|TRBV5-5
TGTGCCAGCAGCTTTACCGCCTGGGAGACCCAGTACTTC
CASSFTAWETQYF
>few|.|TRBJ2-7|TRBV4-1
TGCGCCAGCAGCCAAGCGACCGAGCAGTACTTC
CASSQATEQYF